This T cell receptor beta chain was recovered during a study of early T cells in non-severe SARS-CoV-2 infection. V dropped 2 bases and J dropped 4 bases, with 10 bases sitting between them. This CDR3 has 14 residues. Germline V CDR1 and CDR2: SGHVS, FQNEAQ. TCRdb redid the calling of the 5' RACE reads with MiXCR, one entry per CDR3 protein. The repertoire consists of tens of thousands of distinct CDR3 sequences, with less than 6.5% occurring once and the leading ten covering approximately 30%. This sequence was found in an adult who was a healthcare worker with PCR-confirmed SARS-CoV-2 infection or an uninfected control (not recorded which). Sequencing was done on a sample of whole blood. This chain connects TRBV7-8 to TRBJ2-3; D uncertain. The CDR3 sequence: CASSLRRISDTQYF. For the CDR3, the DNA is TGTGCCAGCAGCTTAAGACGGATATCAGATACGCAGTATTTT.